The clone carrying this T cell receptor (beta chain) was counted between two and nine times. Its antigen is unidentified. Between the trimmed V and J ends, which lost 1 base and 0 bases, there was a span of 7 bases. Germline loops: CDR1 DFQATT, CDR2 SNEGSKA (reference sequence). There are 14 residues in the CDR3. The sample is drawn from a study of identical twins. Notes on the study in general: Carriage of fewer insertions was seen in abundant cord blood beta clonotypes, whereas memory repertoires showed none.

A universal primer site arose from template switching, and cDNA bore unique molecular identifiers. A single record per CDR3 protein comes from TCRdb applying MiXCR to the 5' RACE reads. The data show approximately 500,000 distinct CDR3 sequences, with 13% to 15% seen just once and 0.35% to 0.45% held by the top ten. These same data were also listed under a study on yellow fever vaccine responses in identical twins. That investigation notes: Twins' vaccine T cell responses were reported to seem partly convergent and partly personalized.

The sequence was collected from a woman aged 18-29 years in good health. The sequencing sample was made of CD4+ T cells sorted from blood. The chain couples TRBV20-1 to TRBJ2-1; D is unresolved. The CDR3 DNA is TGCAGTGCTAGAGCTCTAGTCTCCTACAATGAGCAGTTCTTC. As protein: CSARALVSYNEQFF.